This TCR beta chain is drawn from a study of beta chain features in type 1 diabetes. In germline, CDR1 is SGHTA, CDR2 FQGTGA. The length of the CDR3 is 17 residues. V dropped 1 base and J dropped 7; count of bases not matched to a gene: 12. This clone turned up a few times. Since all of the isolated RNA was reverse transcribed, expressed TCRB transcripts were what got sequenced. Sequencing was performed with immunoSEQ multiplex PCR; in TCRdb, only in-frame clones are kept and a portion is missing. The sample has 250,000 to 350,000 clones, approximately 11% seen once. The chain has TRBV7-3 and TRBJ2-1; 8 bases are shared with TRBD2. The TCR comes from a woman aged 25 to 45 in good health. The sample comprised naive CD4+ T cells from blood. The CDR3 DNA is TGTGCCAGCAGCTTAATCGGTACGGGAGGGCGTGCTAATGAGCAGTTCTTC. Residues: CASSLIGTGGRANEQFF.